This T cell receptor beta chain emerged from a study of T cells in Graves' hyperthyroidism and ophthalmopathy. The CDR3 regions of TCR beta were amplified from RNA transcripts. HTBI primers drove first-round RT-PCR of the TCR CDR3. TCRdb called the multiplex PCR reads again in MiXCR, with one record for every CDR3 protein. The table includes 660,000 or so distinct CDR3 sequences, 45% detected once. Exclusion criteria comprised uncontrolled infection, other autoimmune disease, pregnancy or lactation. A remark on this clonotype: No antigen is known for it.

Findings and limits, study-wide: Most clonotypes that expanded in the thyroid above 0.001 also showed up in blood. Median prediction lead before ophthalmopathy onset was 6.5 months with the model.

The receptor was isolated from an adult man with Graves' disease, either hyperthyroidism or ophthalmopathy (not recorded which). Input material: peripheral blood or thyroid tissue (not recorded which).

The CDR3 region is CASSLGGGRGGDTQYF. The CDR3 coding sequence is TGTGCCAGCAGCTTAGGGGGTGGGCGGGGAGGAGATACGCAGTATTTT. This chain uses TRBV7-2 with TRBJ2-3, with a tentative D call TRBD2 (6 bases). The CDR3 runs to 16 residues. Germline lookup yields CDR1 SGHTA and CDR2 FQGNSA. The germline V and J ends were trimmed by 1 base and 5 bases, with 16 bases remaining between them.